The rows below give T cell receptor beta chains drawn from one sample of a study of Ad26.COV2.S vaccination and SARS-CoV-2 variants. Clones were read by immunoSEQ multiplex PCR, and TCRdb kept only the in-frame ones, dropping some. The sample lists around 400,000 clones, around four fifths seen once, with roughly 7.4% in the top ten. The sample in question was peripheral blood, obtained in a trial of Ad26.COV2.S vaccine versus placebo. The receptors stem from a person aged 18-65 years who received the Ad26.COV2.S COVID-19 vaccine or a placebo. CDR3s include the opening cysteine and the closing phenylalanine or tryptophan. Each record gives: V gene, J gene, D gene, clone size, CDR3 DNA, CDR3 protein. A D gene is named only where the DNA matches it firmly. Clone size appears in some rows only: once, few, many, or a class for an expanded clone.

TRBV2	TRBJ1-1	TRBD1	-	TGTGCCAGCAGTCCTCCGACAGGGATGAACACTGAAGCTTTCTTT	CASSPPTGMNTEAFF
TRBV6-6	TRBJ1-5	-	-	TGTGCCAGCAGTCCCGACTCGAAGGACCAGCCCCAGCATTTT	CASSPDSKDQPQHF
TRBV6-2/TRBV6-3	TRBJ2-7	TRBD1	-	TGTGCCAGCAGTTACTTTACCAGGGGGAAGTCCTACGAGCAGTACTTC	CASSYFTRGKSYEQYF
TRBV19	TRBJ1-1	TRBD1	-	TGTGCCAGTTCGCTCCGGGGACAGTATCTGAACACTGAAGCTTTCTTT	CASSLRGQYLNTEAFF
TRBV5-1	TRBJ1-2	-	-	TGCGCCAGCAGCTTGCGGACTGAATATGGCTACACCTTC	CASSLRTEYGYTF
TRBV24-1	TRBJ2-3	TRBD2	-	TGTGCCACCAGTGATCCGGCGGGAGGGGGCGATACGCAGTATTTT	CATSDPAGGGDTQYF
TRBV16	TRBJ1-1	-	-	TGTGCCAGCAGCCAAATCCCCGCCCAGAACACTGAAGCTTTCTTT	CASSQIPAQNTEAFF
TRBV10-1	TRBJ2-3	-	-	TGCGCCAGCAGCCGACGTTCGGGAAACAGGGTCACAGATACGCAGTATTTT	CASSRRSGNRVTDTQYF
TRBV3-1/TRBV3-2	TRBJ1-1	TRBD1	-	TGTGCCAGCAGCCAAGATTTCAGGGGGGCGGGGGCTTTCTTT	CASSQDFRGAGAFF
TRBV14	TRBJ1-1	-	-	TGTGCCAGCAGCCTCGGGCAGACTGAAGCTTTCTTT	CASSLGQTEAFF
TRBV29-1	TRBJ1-1	-	-	TGCAGCGTTGAAGATCGCCAGTTGAACACTGAAGCTTTCTTT	CSVEDRQLNTEAFF
TRBV19	TRBJ1-1	-	-	TGTGCCAGTAGTATCGGTGGGGAGTCCTTCTTT	CASSIGGESFF
TRBV29-1	TRBJ1-1	-	-	TGCAGCTTGTTGCCCCAGGGGAGACAGAACACTGAAGCTTTCTTT	CSLLPQGRQNTEAFF
TRBV7-9	TRBJ1-5	TRBD1	few	TGTGCCAGCAGCTCGGACAGGGGGAAACAGCCCCAGCATTTT	CASSSDRGKQPQHF
TRBV11-2	TRBJ1-1	TRBD1	-	TGTGCCAGCAGCTTAAAGGGGGCGCCGAGTGAAGCTTTCTTT	CASSLKGAPSEAFF
TRBV19	TRBJ2-7	-	few	TGTGCCAGTATGGGGTACGGCCGGCTGGGATTCGCGCAGTACTTC	CASMGYGRLGFAQYF
TRBV7-8	TRBJ2-2	-	-	TGTGCCAGCAGCTTAGCTCCTCAGGGCACCGGGGAGCTGTTTTTT	CASSLAPQGTGELFF